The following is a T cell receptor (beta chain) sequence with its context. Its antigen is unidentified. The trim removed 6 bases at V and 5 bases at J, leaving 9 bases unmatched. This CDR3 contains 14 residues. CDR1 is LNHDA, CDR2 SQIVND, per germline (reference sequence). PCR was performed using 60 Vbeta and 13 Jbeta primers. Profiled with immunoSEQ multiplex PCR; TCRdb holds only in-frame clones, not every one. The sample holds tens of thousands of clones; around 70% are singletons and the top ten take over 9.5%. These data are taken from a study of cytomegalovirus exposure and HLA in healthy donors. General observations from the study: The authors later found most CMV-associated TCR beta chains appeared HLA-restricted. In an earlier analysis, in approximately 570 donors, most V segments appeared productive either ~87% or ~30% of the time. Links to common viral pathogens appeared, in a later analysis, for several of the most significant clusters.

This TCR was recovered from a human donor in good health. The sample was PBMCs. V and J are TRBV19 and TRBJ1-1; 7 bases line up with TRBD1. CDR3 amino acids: CASRDTGERTEAFF. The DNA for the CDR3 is TGTGCCAGTAGGGATACAGGGGAACGGACTGAAGCTTTCTTT.